One sample yielded the 9 T cell receptor beta chains listed below, sequenced in a study of blood T cell repertoires in COVID-19. Sequencing used immunoSEQ multiplex PCR; TCRdb keeps in-frame clones, though not all of them. In the table there are 90,000 to 120,000 clones, more than 70% of which are singletons. Sequencing used peripheral blood. The receptors stem from a human donor in a cohort sampled during active COVID-19.

V is TRBV9 and J is TRBJ1-2; 7 nucleotides line up with TRBD1. Germline lookup yields CDR1 SGDLS and CDR2 YYNGEE. This CDR3 is built from 14 residues. V lost 0 bases and J lost 5; bases outside the gene matches: 4. This CDR3 reads CASSVGGQSYGYTF. DNA for the CDR3: TGTGCCAGCAGCGTAGGGGGACAGAGTTATGGCTACACCTTC.

The chain joins TRBV7-6 to TRBJ2-1; 10 nucleotides align to TRBD2. CDR3 length equals 15 residues. Unmatched junction bases numbered 10, after V lost 6 bases and J lost 8 bases. Germline V gives CDR1 SGHVS, CDR2 FNYEAQ. CDR3 DNA: TGTGCCAGCAGTCTAGCGGGAGTTAATATAGATGAGCAGTTCTTC. It yields the protein CASSLAGVNIDEQFF. Full variable domain (outside the CDR3, taken from reference TRBV7-6 and TRBJ2-1): GAGVSQSPRYKVTKRGQDVALRCDPISGHVSLYWYRQALGQGPEFLTYFNYEAQQDKSGLPNDRFSAERPEGSISTLTIQRTEQRDSAMYRCASSLAGVNIDEQFFGPGTRLTVL.

The gene calls are TRBV6-5 and TRBJ2-2; 9 bases match TRBD2. CDR1 and CDR2 from the germline V gene are MNHEY and SVGAGI. This CDR3 region has 12 residues. CDR3 coding DNA: TGTGCTAGCGGGAGCACCACCGGGGAGCTGTTTTTT. Translating gives CASGSTTGELFF.

The chain has TRBV5-1 and TRBJ2-7; 8 bases align to TRBD1. Germline lookup yields CDR1 SGHRS and CDR2 YFSETQ. J gave up 4 bases and V 3 bases, and 6 bases lay outside the gene matches. CDR3 size: 14 residues. CDR3 nucleotide sequence: TGCGCCAGCAGCTATGAGACAGGGGTGTACGAGCAGTACTTC. It is translated as CASSYETGVYEQYF.

The V and J genes are TRBV7-3 and TRBJ2-5; TRBD2 agrees at 16 bases. The CDR3 runs 18 residues. Trimming removed 4 bases from V and 5 bases from J; junction bases left unmatched: 10. Germline loops: CDR1 SGHTA, CDR2 FQGTGA. The CDR3 nucleotides read TGTGCCAGCAGCTCCACTTCGGGACTAGCGGGAGGGGGGGAGACCCAGTACTTC. Its translation is CASSSTSGLAGGGETQYF.

This clone was detected ten times or more. The chain recombines TRBV30 with TRBJ2-1; 13 positions agree with TRBD2. With 1 base clipped from V and 7 bases from J, the junction kept 1 base outside the gene matches. Germline values: CDR1 GTSNPN, CDR2 SVGIG (reference sequence). CDR3 length: 14 amino acids. In DNA form, the CDR3 reads TGTGCCTGGAGTGAACTAGCGGGAGGGAATGAGCAGTTCTTC. Translating it yields CAWSELAGGNEQFF. The full variable domain, rest sourced from reference TRBV30 and TRBJ2-1, is SQTIHQWPATLVQPVGSPLSLECTVEGTSNPNLYWYRQAAGRGLQLLFYSVGIGQISSEVPQNLSASRPQDRQFILSSKKLLLSDSGFYLCAWSELAGGNEQFFGPGTRLTVL.

This rearrangement joins TRBV9 to TRBJ2-5; 8 bases are a match to TRBD2. Per the germline V gene, CDR1 is SGDLS and CDR2 is YYNGEE. This CDR3 has 14 residues. Losses at the gene ends were 4 bases for V and 2 bases for J; bases not matched to a gene: 4. CDR3 nucleotide sequence: TGTGCCAGCAGCCAGGCGGGAGGTCAAGAGACCCAGTACTTC. Translated: CASSQAGGQETQYF.

The rearrangement uses TRBV7-8 and TRBJ1-2; 9 positions match TRBD1. Germline CDR1 and CDR2: SGHVS and FQNEAQ. Germline trimming cut 3 bases from V and 7 bases from J; bases unmatched to any gene: 9. The CDR3 consists of 15 residues. CDR3 DNA: TGTGCCAGCAGCTTCTTTTTAGGGACAGGGTTTGGCTACACCTTC. It specifies CASSFFLGTGFGYTF.

The CDR3 reads CASSRNRVDYTF. DNA for the CDR3: TGTGCCAGCAGCCGAAACAGAGTTGACTACACCTTC. The chain carries TRBV9 and TRBJ1-2; D gene uncertain. The CDR3 length is 12 residues. CDR1 SGDLS and CDR2 YYNGEE come from the germline V gene. The ends were cut back, 4 bases at V and 10 bases at J, with 14 bases in the middle.